This T cell receptor beta chain was profiled in a study of human T cells and chemical hapten exposure. As for the study in general: It was small differences in pooled library volume that mainly caused per-sample TCR yields to vary.

This clonotype was observed a few times. V lost 4 bases and J 5 bases, leaving 8 bases between the germline ends. Germline V gives CDR1 MDHEN, CDR2 SYDVKM. The CDR3 length is 12 residues. One entry per CDR3 protein, called by TCRdb with MiXCR from the RACE reads. This sample has around 110,000 distinct CDR3 sequences, with roughly an eighth found just once. The sample's time point: pre-sensitization, week 0. Treatment of the sample: therapeutic diphenylcyclopropenone sensitization with weekly scalp DPC. This sample comprised whole blood, obtained in connection with sensitization to the hapten diphenylcyclopropenone (DPC). This clonotype was obtained from a woman in her fifties or sixties with alopecia areata. Some clones in this sample may be carry-over from other donors' samples. The rearrangement uses TRBV28 and TRBJ1-2; no clear D gene. As DNA, the CDR3 is TGTGCCAGCAGTTCCCGAAAATATGGCTACACCTTC. Translated, it gives CASSSRKYGYTF.